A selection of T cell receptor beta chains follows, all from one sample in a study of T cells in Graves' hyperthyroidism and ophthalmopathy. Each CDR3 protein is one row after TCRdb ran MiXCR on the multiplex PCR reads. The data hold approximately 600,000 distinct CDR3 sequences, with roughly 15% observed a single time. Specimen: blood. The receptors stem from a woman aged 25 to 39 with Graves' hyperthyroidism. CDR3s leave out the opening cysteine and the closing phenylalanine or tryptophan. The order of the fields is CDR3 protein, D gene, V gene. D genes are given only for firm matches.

ASSWGRGQETQY | NA | TRBV12-3/TRBV12-4
ASSLVREQETQY | NA | TRBV7-9
ASSLGGENEQF | NA | TRBV12-3/TRBV12-4
ASSPRQGAGYEQY | TRBD1 | TRBV5-1
ASSQEGGTLSYEQY | NA | TRBV4-3
ASSLVAGEGEQY | TRBD2 | TRBV7-8
SAPPPGGRLFYNEQF | NA | TRBV20-1
ASSPVGHEQY | NA | TRBV12-3/TRBV12-4
ASSQESTPDTQY | NA | TRBV4-1
ASSSRDTRLQYEQY | NA | TRBV11-3
ASSPGPGANVLT | NA | TRBV18
ATSRGEGTDTQY | NA | TRBV15
ASSLRAGETDTQY | NA | TRBV7-2
ASSEGTANSPLH | TRBD1 | TRBV12-3/TRBV12-4
ASSSLKKGEHGYT | NA | TRBV6-5
ASSRQTVGDHTGELF | NA | TRBV28
ASSNRDSTYEQY | NA | TRBV9
ASSLDRTARADTQY | NA | TRBV7-9
ASSLTVDQPQH | NA | TRBV5-5
ASSLAGNCGYT | NA | TRBV11-1
ASSYYPLSTSETYEQY | TRBD2 | TRBV6-2/TRBV6-3
ASSLYVGAVSNYGYT | NA | TRBV12-3/TRBV12-4